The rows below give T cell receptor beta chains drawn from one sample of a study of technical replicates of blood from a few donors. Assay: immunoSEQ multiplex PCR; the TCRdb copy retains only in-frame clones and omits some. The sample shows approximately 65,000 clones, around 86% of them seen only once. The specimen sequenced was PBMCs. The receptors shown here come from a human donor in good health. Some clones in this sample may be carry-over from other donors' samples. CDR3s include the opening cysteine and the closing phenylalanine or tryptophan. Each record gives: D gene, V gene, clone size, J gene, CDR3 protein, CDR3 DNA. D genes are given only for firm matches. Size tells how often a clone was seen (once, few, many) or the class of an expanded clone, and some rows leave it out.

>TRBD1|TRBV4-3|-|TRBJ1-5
CASSHGTGAGQPQHF
TGCGCCAGCAGCCATGGGACAGGGGCGGGTCAGCCCCAGCATTTT
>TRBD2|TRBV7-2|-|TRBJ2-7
CASSLRLAGGYEQYF
TGTGCCAGCAGCTTAAGGCTAGCGGGAGGGTACGAGCAGTACTTC
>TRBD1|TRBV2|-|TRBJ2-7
CASRGRGLGEQYF
TGTGCCAGCAGGGGAAGGGGGCTCGGCGAGCAGTACTTC
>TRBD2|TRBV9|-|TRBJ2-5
CASSSRLAGAQETQYF
TGTGCCAGCAGCTCTCGACTAGCGGGGGCCCAAGAGACCCAGTACTTC
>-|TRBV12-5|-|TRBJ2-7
CASAPLTGAAYEQYF
TGTGCTAGTGCCCCACTGACAGGCGCAGCCTACGAGCAGTACTTC
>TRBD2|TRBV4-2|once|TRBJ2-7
CASSQEEAGVFEQYF
TGTGCCAGCAGCCAAGAGGAAGCGGGAGTTTTCGAGCAGTACTTC
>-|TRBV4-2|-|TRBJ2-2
CASSPPRAYTGELFF
TGTGCCAGCAGCCCGCCGAGGGCCTACACCGGGGAGCTGTTTTTT
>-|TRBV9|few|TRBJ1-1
CASSGRREGTEAFF
TGTGCCAGCAGCGGACGAAGGGAGGGCACTGAAGCTTTCTTT
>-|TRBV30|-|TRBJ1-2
CAWSVLDYGYTF
TGTGCCTGGAGTGTACTGGACTATGGCTACACCTTC
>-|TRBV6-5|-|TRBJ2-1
CASSQEGPTYNEQFF
TGTGCCAGCAGTCAGGAGGGCCCAACTTACAATGAGCAGTTCTTC
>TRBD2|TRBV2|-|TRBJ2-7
CASRGLAGGPGPYEQYF
TGTGCCAGCAGGGGACTAGCGGGGGGGCCGGGACCGTACGAGCAGTACTTC
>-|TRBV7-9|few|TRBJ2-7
CASSRSGAYEQYF
TGTGCCAGCAGCCGAAGTGGGGCTTACGAGCAGTACTTC
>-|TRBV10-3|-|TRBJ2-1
CAIGAGPYNEQFF
TGTGCCATAGGGGCGGGACCCTACAATGAGCAGTTCTTC
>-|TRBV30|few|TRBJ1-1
CAHKGGAVAEAFF
TGTGCCCACAAGGGGGGGGCTGTTGCTGAAGCTTTCTTT
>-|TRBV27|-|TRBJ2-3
CASSFQGITDTQYF
TGTGCCAGCAGTTTTCAGGGTATCACAGATACGCAGTATTTT
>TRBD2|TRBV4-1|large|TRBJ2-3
CASSPLAGEDTQYF
TGCGCCAGCAGCCCGCTAGCGGGGGAGGATACGCAGTATTTT
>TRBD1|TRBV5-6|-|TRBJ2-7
CASSFMGQGYEQYF
TGTGCCAGCAGCTTTATGGGACAGGGCTACGAGCAGTACTTC
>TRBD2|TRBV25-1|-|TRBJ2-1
CASSEIAGVRNEQFF
TGTGCCAGCAGTGAAATAGCGGGGGTACGGAATGAGCAGTTCTTC
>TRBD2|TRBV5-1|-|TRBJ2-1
CASSLGLAAGNEQFF
TGCGCCAGCAGCTTGGGACTAGCGGCGGGGAATGAGCAGTTCTTC
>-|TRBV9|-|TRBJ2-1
CASSVGSGWNEQFF
TGTGCCAGCAGCGTAGGATCGGGGTGGAATGAGCAGTTCTTC
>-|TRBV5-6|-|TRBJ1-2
CASTSRGLGYGYTF
TGTGCCAGCACGTCGCGGGGCTTGGGGTATGGCTACACCTTC
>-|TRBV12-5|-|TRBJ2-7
CASGLKLGLKTTYEQYF
TGTGCTAGTGGTTTGAAACTGGGGCTCAAGACAACCTACGAGCAGTACTTC
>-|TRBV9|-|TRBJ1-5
CASSVGSGVGNQPQHF
TGTGCCAGCAGCGTAGGCTCAGGGGTAGGCAATCAGCCCCAGCATTTT
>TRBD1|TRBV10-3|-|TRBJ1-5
CAISEYQGVQPQHF
TGTGCCATCAGTGAGTACCAGGGGGTTCAGCCCCAGCATTTT
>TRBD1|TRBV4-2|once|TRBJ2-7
CASSQGTGDTTYEQYF
TGTGCCAGCAGCCAAGGTACAGGGGACACCACCTACGAGCAGTACTTC
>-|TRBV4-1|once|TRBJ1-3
CASSQDRGGGNTIYF
TGCGCCAGCAGCCAAGATCGAGGTGGAGGAAACACCATATATTTT
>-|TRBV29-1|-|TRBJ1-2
CSVRVGQGYGYTF
TGCAGCGTTAGGGTTGGGCAGGGCTATGGCTACACCTTC
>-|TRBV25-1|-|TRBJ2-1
CASRSESSYNEQFF
TGTGCCAGCCGAAGCGAGAGCTCCTACAATGAGCAGTTCTTC
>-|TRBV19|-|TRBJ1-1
CASRSGSTEAFF
TGTGCCAGTAGGAGTGGGAGCACTGAAGCTTTCTTT
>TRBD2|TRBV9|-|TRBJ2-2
CASSAPERGGAAGELFF
TGTGCCAGCAGCGCCCCCGAGCGGGGGGGGGCGGCCGGGGAGCTGTTTTTT
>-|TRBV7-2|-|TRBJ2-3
CASSLGTPPQDTQYF
TGTGCCAGCAGCTTAGGGACTCCCCCACAGGATACGCAGTATTTT